This entry lists 10 T cell receptor beta chains sequenced from one sample in a study of long-term antiretroviral therapy in people with HIV. The libraries were made with immunoSEQ v3.0 at survey level. Data came from immunoSEQ multiplex PCR; TCRdb stores just in-frame clones and leaves some out. The sample has about 25,000 clones; around four fifths are singletons. Source: unsorted PBMCs, taken 2.9 years after starting antiretroviral therapy. These receptors were taken from a man in his fifties or sixties with HIV.

This clone showed up just once. This rearrangement joins TRBV4-2 to TRBJ2-5, with a weak D call TRBD2 (5 bases). V was shortened by 4 bases and J by 0 bases, with 12 bases between the two germline ends. This CDR3 spans 15 amino acids. Germline CDR1 is LGHNA and CDR2 is YNFKEQ. The CDR3 loop reads CASSREPSYQETQYF. CDR3 sequence (DNA): TGTGCCAGCAGCCGGGAGCCGTCATACCAAGAGACCCAGTACTTC.

V and J are TRBV5-1 and TRBJ2-3, with TRBD2 identical over 12 bases. The germline gives CDR1 SGHRS, CDR2 YFSETQ. This CDR3 comprises 15 residues. The V segment lost 0 bases and the J segment 7 bases; nucleotides outside the gene matches: 3. This CDR3 is CASSLELAGGNTQYF. The DNA of the CDR3 is TGCGCCAGCAGCTTGGAACTAGCGGGGGGAAATACGCAGTATTTT.

The chain employs TRBV5-1 and TRBJ1-1, with D unresolved. CDR3 length: 11 residues. Germline V gives CDR1 SGHRS, CDR2 YFSETQ. The germline V and J ends were trimmed by 0 bases and 6 bases, with 3 bases remaining between them. As DNA, the CDR3 is TGCGCCAGCAGCTTGGATCCTGAAGCTTTCTTT. Translated, it gives CASSLDPEAFF.

A few counts support this clone. The chain recombines TRBV30 with TRBJ1-2, with D unresolved. V was cut by 1 base and J by 5 bases, with 8 bases left in between. CDR1 GTSNPN and CDR2 SVGIG come from the germline V gene (reference sequence). The CDR3 is 12 residues long. DNA of the CDR3: TGTGCCTGGAGTGCACAGCCGTATGGCTACACCTTC. Protein product: CAWSAQPYGYTF.

The V call is TRBV4-2, the J call TRBJ2-3; 7 nucleotides align to TRBD2. After removal of 1 base from V and 1 base from J, the junction contained 8 bases not matched to a gene. This CDR3 comprises 17 residues. CDR1 and CDR2 from the germline V gene are LGHNA and YNFKEQ. Here the CDR3 reads CASSQAKGTSGTDTQYF. CDR3 nucleotide sequence: TGTGCCAGCAGCCAAGCTAAAGGAACTAGCGGCACAGATACGCAGTATTTT.

CDR3 loop: CASSQTEPAGRDGYTF. The CDR3, as DNA: TGCGCCAGCAGCCAAACGGAGCCCGCAGGGAGGGATGGCTACACCTTC. This chain connects TRBV4-1 to TRBJ1-2, with D possibly matching TRBD1 (5 bases). Between the trimmed V and J ends, which lost 2 bases and 6 bases, there was a span of 19 bases. Germline V gene data show CDR1 as MGHRA and CDR2 as YSYEKL. The CDR3 contains 16 residues.

The J gene is TRBJ1-1, the V gene TRBV4-3; TRBD1 is a possible D gene (6 bases). Germline CDR1 is LGHNA and CDR2 is YSLEER. The CDR3 sequence is 15 residues long. Trimming pared 0 bases from V and 10 bases from J, leaving 18 bases between. This CDR3 is CASSQEGRQAPTAFF. The CDR3 DNA follows: TGCGCCAGCAGCCAAGAAGGCAGACAGGCCCCTACAGCTTTCTTT.

The chain employs TRBV27 and TRBJ1-1, with TRBD1 identical over 8 bases. The germline CDR1 and CDR2 sequences are MNHEY and SMNVEV (reference sequence). CDR3 length equals 14 residues. With 5 bases clipped from V and 1 base from J, the junction kept 3 bases outside the gene matches. The CDR3 spells CASSLGTGNTEAFF. The CDR3 coding sequence is TGTGCCAGCAGTCTAGGGACAGGGAACACTGAAGCTTTCTTT.

The chain carries TRBV7-9 and TRBJ2-3, with D hard to call. CDR1 is SEHNR and CDR2 is FQNEAQ in the germline V gene (reference sequence). V lost 1 base, J lost 4 bases, and 12 bases lay in between. CDR3 length: 15 residues. For the CDR3, the DNA is TGTGCCAGCAGCTTAGTTGTAGGTTCTGCAGATACGCAGTATTTT. It encodes CASSLVVGSADTQYF. Filled out from reference TRBV7-9 and TRBJ2-3, the complete variable domain reads DTGVSQNPRHKITKRGQNVTFRCDPISEHNRLYWYRQTLGQGPEFLTYFQNEAQLEKSRLLSDRFSAERPKGSFSTLEIQRTEQGDSAMYLCASSLVVGSADTQYFGPGTRLTVL.

This clone was seen a handful of times. J is TRBJ2-3 and V is TRBV11-2, with TRBD2 identical over 10 bases. CDR1 is SGHAT and CDR2 is FQNNGV in the germline V gene. CDR3 length: 16 amino acids. After removal of 1 base from V and 3 bases from J, the junction contained 4 bases not matched to a gene. The CDR3 here is CASSLGTAGGTDTQYF. The CDR3 DNA is TGTGCCAGCAGCTTAGGTACAGCGGGGGGGACAGATACGCAGTATTTT.